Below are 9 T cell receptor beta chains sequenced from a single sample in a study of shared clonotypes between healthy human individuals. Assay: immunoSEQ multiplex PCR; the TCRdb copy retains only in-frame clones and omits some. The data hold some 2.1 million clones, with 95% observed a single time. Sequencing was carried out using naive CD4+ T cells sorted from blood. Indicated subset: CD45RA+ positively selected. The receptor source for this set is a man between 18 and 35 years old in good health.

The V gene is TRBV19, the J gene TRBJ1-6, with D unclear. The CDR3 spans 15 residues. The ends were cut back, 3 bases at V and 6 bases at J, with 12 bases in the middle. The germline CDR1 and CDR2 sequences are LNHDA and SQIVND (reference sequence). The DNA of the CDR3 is TGTGCCAGTAGTATGGCCGGGGTTGGTAATTCACCCCTCCACTTT. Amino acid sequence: CASSMAGVGNSPLHF.

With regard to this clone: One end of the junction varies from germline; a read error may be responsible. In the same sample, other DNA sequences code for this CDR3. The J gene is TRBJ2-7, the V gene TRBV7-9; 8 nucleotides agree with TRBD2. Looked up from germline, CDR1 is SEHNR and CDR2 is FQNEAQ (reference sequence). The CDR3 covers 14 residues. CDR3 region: CASSLGLAGYEQYF. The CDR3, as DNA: TGTGCCAGCAGCCTCGGACTAGCTGGTTACGAGCAGTACTTT.

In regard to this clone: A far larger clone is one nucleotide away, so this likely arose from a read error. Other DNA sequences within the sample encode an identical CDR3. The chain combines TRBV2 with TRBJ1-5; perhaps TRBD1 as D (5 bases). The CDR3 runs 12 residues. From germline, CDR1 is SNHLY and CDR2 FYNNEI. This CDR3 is CASRDNEKPQHF. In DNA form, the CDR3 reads TGTGCCAGCAGGGACAACGAGAAGCCCCAGCACTTT.

This CDR3 reads CAWSVVSLVDYGYTF. DNA for the CDR3: TGTGCCTGGAGTGTAGTTTCACTGGTTGACTATGGCTACACCTTC. The V and J genes are TRBV30 and TRBJ1-2; unclear D gene. CDR3 length: 15 amino acids. Trimming stripped 0 bases from V and 3 bases from J, with 14 bases between. Germline V gene sequence: CDR1 GTSNPN, CDR2 SVGIG (reference sequence).

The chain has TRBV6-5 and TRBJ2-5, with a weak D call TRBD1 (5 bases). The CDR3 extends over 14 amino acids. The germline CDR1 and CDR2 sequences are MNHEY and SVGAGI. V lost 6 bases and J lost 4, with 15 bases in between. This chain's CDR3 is CASRRGRVSETQYF. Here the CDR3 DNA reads TGTGCCAGCAGAAGGGGTAGGGTGTCAGAGACCCAGTACTTC.

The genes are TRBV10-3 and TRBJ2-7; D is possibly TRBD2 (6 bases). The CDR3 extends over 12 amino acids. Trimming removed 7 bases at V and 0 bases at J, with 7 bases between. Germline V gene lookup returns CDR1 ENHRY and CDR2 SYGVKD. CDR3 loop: CAITGDSYEQYF. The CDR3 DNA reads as TGTGCCATCACGGGGGACTCCTACGAGCAGTACTTC.

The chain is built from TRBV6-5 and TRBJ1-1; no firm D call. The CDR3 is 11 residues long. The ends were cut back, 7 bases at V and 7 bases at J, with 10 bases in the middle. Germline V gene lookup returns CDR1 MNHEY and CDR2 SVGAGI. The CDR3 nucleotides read TGTGCCAGCAAATCCCCGATTGAAGCTTTCTTT. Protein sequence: CASKSPIEAFF.

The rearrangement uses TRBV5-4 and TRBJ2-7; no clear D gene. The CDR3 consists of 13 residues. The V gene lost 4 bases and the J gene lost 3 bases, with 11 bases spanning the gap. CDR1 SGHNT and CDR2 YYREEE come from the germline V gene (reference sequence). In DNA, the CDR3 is TGTGCCAGCAGCAACCCGGGTTACTACGAGCAGTACTTC. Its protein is CASSNPGYYEQYF.

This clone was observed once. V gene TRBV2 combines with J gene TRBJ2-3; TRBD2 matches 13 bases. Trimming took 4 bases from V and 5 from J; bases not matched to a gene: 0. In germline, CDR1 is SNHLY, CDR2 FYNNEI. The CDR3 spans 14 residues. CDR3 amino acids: CASSGLAGGDTQYF. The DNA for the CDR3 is TGTGCCAGCAGTGGACTAGCGGGAGGAGATACGCAGTATTTT.